Listed here are 22 T cell receptor beta chains from one sample, sequenced in a study of blood T cell repertoires in COVID-19 (dated by TCRdb to the early 2020s). Libraries were made using the immunoSEQ multiplex PCR assay. Sourced from immuneACCESS, this table was stored by TCRdb with only in-frame sequences that have V and J called. A share of the clones is absent; for the studies checked, an unresolved V gene accounts for under half, and the remainder has no known explanation. In this sample the table shows 380,000 or so clones, roughly 90% of which occur a single time. In total, the top ten clones hold roughly 0.97% of the sample. Sequencing input: PBMCs or T cells enriched from blood (not recorded which). The receptors were gathered from a woman younger than 45 with acute COVID-19.

The genes are TRBV12-5 and TRBJ1-1; D not resolved. The V gene lost 6 bases and the J gene lost 3 bases, with 26 bases spanning the gap. The germline gives CDR1 LGHNT, CDR2 FRNRAP. The CDR3 extends over 18 amino acids. The CDR3 DNA reads as TGTGCTAGTGGGGTCAGGCGGGATGGGATGATAGTGGACACTGAAGCTTTCTTT. Amino acids: CASGVRRDGMIVDTEAFF.

The chain is built from TRBV29-1 and TRBJ2-7; tentative D call: TRBD1 (7 bases). This CDR3 region has 12 residues. The V gene's germline CDR1 is SQVTM and CDR2 ANQGSEA. V lost 7 bases and J 7 bases, leaving 17 bases between the germline ends. Here the CDR3 reads CSAGLTGVEQYF. CDR3 in DNA: TGCAGCGCCGGACTAACAGGGGTGGAGCAGTACTTC.

The chain carries TRBV7-9 and TRBJ2-7; 9 positions agree with TRBD1. V was pared by 5 bases and J by 5 bases, with 10 bases of the junction left unmatched. The CDR3 extends over 15 amino acids. Germline CDR1 SEHNR, CDR2 FQNEAQ (reference sequence). CDR3 residues: CASSPDRGNIHEQYF. Here the CDR3 DNA reads TGTGCCAGCAGCCCCGACAGGGGGAACATCCACGAGCAGTACTTC.

This chain joins TRBV7-8 and TRBJ1-1; D ambiguous. The CDR3 has 16 amino acids. Germline-derived CDR1 and CDR2 are SGHVS and FQNEAQ. Deletions cut 1 base from V and 0 bases from J, with 12 bases between. DNA of the CDR3: TGTGCCAGCAGCTTAGAGTCCCCAACAGTGAACACTGAAGCTTTCTTT. The encoded protein is CASSLESPTVNTEAFF.

A remark on this clone: The sample holds other DNA sequences that translate to the same CDR3. V is TRBV11-3 and J is TRBJ2-2, with D tentatively TRBD1 (5 bases). The V gene lost 5 bases and the J gene lost 4 bases, with 5 bases spanning the gap. The CDR3 contains 12 residues. Germline V CDR1 and CDR2: SGHNT, YENEEA. CDR3 region: CASSRGTGELFF. The CDR3 coding sequence is TGTGCCAGCAGCAGGGGCACCGGGGAGCTGTTTTTT.

The chain couples TRBV7-2 to TRBJ1-2, with 10 positions matching TRBD1. Germline V CDR1 and CDR2: SGHTA, FQGNSA. This CDR3 has 16 amino acids. J gave up 2 bases and V 1 base, and 4 bases lay outside the gene matches. CDR3 bases: TGTGCCAGCAGCTTAGATGTGACAGGGGGCAACTATGGCTACACCTTC. It codes for CASSLDVTGGNYGYTF.

The chain has TRBV11-2 and TRBJ2-3, with D unresolved. Between the trimmed V and J ends, which lost 5 bases and 4 bases, there was a span of 10 bases. CDR1 is SGHAT and CDR2 is FQNNGV in the germline V gene. The CDR3 is 13 amino acids. The CDR3 nucleotides are TGTGCCAGCAGCCTCCTACGCTCAGATACGCAGTATTTT. It codes for CASSLLRSDTQYF. Filled out from reference TRBV11-2 and TRBJ2-3, the complete variable domain reads EAGVAQSPRYKIIEKRQSVAFWCNPISGHATLYWYQQILGQGPKLLIQFQNNGVVDDSQLPKDRFSAERLKGVDSTLKIQPAKLEDSAVYLCASSLLRSDTQYFGPGTRLTVL.

This sequence joins TRBV5-6 and TRBJ1-1; the match to TRBD1 covers 7 bases. CDR3 size: 12 residues. The J segment lost 10 bases and the V segment lost 5 bases, leaving 8 bases of the junction unmatched. Germline V CDR1 and CDR2: SGHDT, YYEEEE. The CDR3 protein is CASSITGAGAFF. The CDR3, as DNA: TGTGCCAGCAGTATTACAGGGGCAGGAGCTTTCTTT.

The rearrangement joins TRBV2 to TRBJ2-7, with a possible D match to TRBD1 (6 bases). Per germline, CDR1 SNHLY and CDR2 FYNNEI. V was clipped by 8 bases and J by 5 bases, with 13 bases between them. The CDR3 is 12 amino acids. The CDR3 reads CASSLTGNEQYF. The CDR3 DNA follows: TGTGCCAGCTCCCTTACAGGGAACGAGCAGTACTTC.

The rearrangement links TRBV6-5 to TRBJ1-2; 7 bases fit TRBD1. In germline, CDR1 is MNHEY, CDR2 SVGAGI. With 6 bases clipped from V and 2 bases from J, the junction kept 6 bases outside the gene matches. The length of the CDR3 is 14 residues. CDR3 sequence: CASRDRFRNYGYTF. As DNA, the CDR3 is TGTGCCAGCAGGGACAGGTTTCGGAACTATGGCTACACCTTC.

The sample holds one count of this clone. V is TRBV12-5 and J is TRBJ2-1, with TRBD2 matching over 7 bases. CDR1 is LGHNT and CDR2 is FRNRAP in the germline V gene. The CDR3 is made up of 14 amino acids. Trimming removed 6 bases from V and 5 bases from J; junction bases left unmatched: 7. CDR3 coding DNA: TGTGCTAGTGGCATCGGGACTACCAACAATGAGCAGTTCTTC. Translation gives CASGIGTTNNEQFF.

The chain combines TRBV19 with TRBJ1-1, with D possibly matching TRBD1 (5 bases). This CDR3 comprises 13 residues. Germline values: CDR1 LNHDA, CDR2 SQIVND (reference sequence). Trimming cost V 6 bases and J 4 bases, with 12 bases left between them. The CDR3 is CASRGPQSTEAFF. As DNA, the CDR3 is TGTGCCAGTAGGGGGCCCCAGAGCACTGAAGCTTTCTTT.

CDR3: CAWTRSALMNTEAFF. In DNA form, the CDR3 reads TGTGCCTGGACCAGATCTGCCTTAATGAACACTGAAGCTTTCTTT. The chain uses TRBV30 and TRBJ1-1; no clear D. The CDR3 consists of 15 residues. Trimming pared 4 bases from V and 0 bases from J, leaving 15 bases between. CDR1 and CDR2 from the germline V gene are GTSNPN and SVGIG (reference sequence).

The gene calls are TRBV6-5 and TRBJ2-7; D gene unclear. This CDR3 has 13 amino acids. The V end lost 6 bases, the J end lost 3 bases, and 12 bases lay between the germline ends. Germline V gene sequence: CDR1 MNHEY, CDR2 SVGAGI. For the CDR3, the DNA is TGTGCCAGCAGCTCGTTTACAAGCTACGAGCAGTACTTC. Residues: CASSSFTSYEQYF.

This sequence joins TRBV2 and TRBJ2-3; 7 bases agree with TRBD2. Unmatched junction bases numbered 14, after V lost 10 bases and J lost 7 bases. Germline lookup yields CDR1 SNHLY and CDR2 FYNNEI. This CDR3 is built from 14 residues. The CDR3 region is CANGIGGGRNTQYF. CDR3 sequence (DNA): TGTGCCAACGGGATTGGGGGGGGGAGAAATACGCAGTATTTT.

The rearrangement joins TRBV7-9 to TRBJ1-2; D may be TRBD1 (5 bases). The CDR3 covers 14 residues. Trimming pared 3 bases from V and 4 bases from J, leaving 12 bases between. Germline V gene lookup returns CDR1 SEHNR and CDR2 FQNEAQ (reference sequence). CDR3 nucleotide sequence: TGTGCCAGCAGCTTGCCAGTCCAGGGCTATGGCTACACCTTC. Its protein is CASSLPVQGYGYTF.

The rearrangement uses TRBV27 and TRBJ1-6; TRBD1 agrees at 12 bases. The CDR3 is 15 residues long. Germline trimming cut 4 bases from V and 10 bases from J; bases unmatched to any gene: 5. CDR1 is MNHEY and CDR2 is SMNVEV in the germline V gene (reference sequence). CDR3 coding DNA: TGTGCCAGCAGTTCGGGACAGGGGGCGAGGTCACCCCTCCACTTT. Translated, it gives CASSSGQGARSPLHF.

The chain couples TRBV6-5 to TRBJ1-2; D remains unclear. The CDR3 spans 13 residues. Trimming removed 11 bases from V and 0 bases from J, with 13 bases in between. Looked up from germline, CDR1 is MNHEY and CDR2 is SVGAGI. For the CDR3, the DNA is TGTGCCGGCCGCAGCGAAGCTAACTATGGCTACACCTTC. Residues: CAGRSEANYGYTF.

This clone was detected once. This rearrangement joins TRBV5-6 to TRBJ2-7; D gene ambiguous. V lost 1 base to trimming and J lost 2 bases, with 10 bases between them. The germline V gene encodes CDR1 SGHDT and CDR2 YYEEEE. This CDR3 has 14 amino acids. CDR3 DNA sequence: TGTGCCAGCAGCTTGCACTTACTGGCCTACGAGCAGTACTTC. This gives the protein CASSLHLLAYEQYF.

This chain joins TRBV7-6 and TRBJ2-5; 9 bases agree with TRBD2. The CDR3 loop spans 17 amino acids. V lost 3 bases and J lost 0; bases outside the gene matches: 8. Germline loops: CDR1 SGHVS, CDR2 FNYEAQ. The CDR3 reads CASSFGPSGGYQETQYF. The DNA of the CDR3 is TGTGCCAGCAGCTTCGGGCCGAGCGGGGGGTACCAAGAGACCCAGTACTTC. The complete variable domain, with remaining parts taken from reference TRBV7-6 and TRBJ2-5, reads GAGVSQSPRYKVTKRGQDVALRCDPISGHVSLYWYRQALGQGPEFLTYFNYEAQQDKSGLPNDRFSAERPEGSISTLTIQRTEQRDSAMYRCASSFGPSGGYQETQYFGPGTRLLVL.

This clone was seen more than once but under ten times. The CDR3: CASSESWPYNEQFF. In nucleotides, the CDR3 is TGCGCCAGCAGTGAGTCGTGGCCCTACAATGAGCAGTTCTTC. The chain links TRBV10-1 to TRBJ2-1; no reliable D call. This CDR3 contains 14 residues. The V end lost 0 bases, the J end lost 2 bases, and 5 bases lay between the germline ends. Per germline, CDR1 WNHNN and CDR2 SYGVQD (reference sequence).

V gene TRBV19 combines with J gene TRBJ2-7; TRBD1 matches at 7 bases. CDR3 length: 18 amino acids. Germline assignment: CDR1 LNHDA and CDR2 SQIVND (reference sequence). The V and J ends lost 6 bases and 0 bases, in that order; junction bases with no gene match: 17. This CDR3 reads CASSLGTETIPRSYEQYF. CDR3 DNA sequence: TGTGCCAGTAGCCTGGGGACAGAGACGATCCCCCGCTCCTACGAGCAGTACTTC.